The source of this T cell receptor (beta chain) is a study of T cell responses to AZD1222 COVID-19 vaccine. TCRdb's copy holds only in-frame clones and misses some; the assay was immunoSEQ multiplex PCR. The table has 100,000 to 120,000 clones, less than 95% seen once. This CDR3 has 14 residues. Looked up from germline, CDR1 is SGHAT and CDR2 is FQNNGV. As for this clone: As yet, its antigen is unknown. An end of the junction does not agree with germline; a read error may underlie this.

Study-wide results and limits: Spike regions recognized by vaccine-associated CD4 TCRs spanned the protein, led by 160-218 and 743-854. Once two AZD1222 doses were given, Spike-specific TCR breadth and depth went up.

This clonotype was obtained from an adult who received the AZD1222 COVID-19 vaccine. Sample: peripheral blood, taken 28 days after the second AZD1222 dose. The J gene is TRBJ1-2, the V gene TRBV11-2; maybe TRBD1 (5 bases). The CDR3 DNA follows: TGTGCCAGCAGCCCGCCCCAGGGTGTAAGGCTAGTGGCCTTC. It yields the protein CASSPPQGVRLVAF. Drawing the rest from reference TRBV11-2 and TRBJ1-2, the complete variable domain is EAGVAQSPRYKIIEKRQSVAFWCNPISGHATLYWYQQILGQGPKLLIQFQNNGVVDDSQLPKDRFSAERLKGVDSTLKIQPAKLEDSAVYLCASSPPQGVRLVAFGSGTRLTVV.